A selection of T cell receptor beta chains follows, all from one sample in a study of radiotherapy plus CTLA-4 blockade in lung cancer. TCRdb's copy holds only in-frame clones and misses some; the assay was immunoSEQ multiplex PCR. This sample has 32,000 or so clones; around 75% occur once, and the top ten carry roughly 15%. Specimen: peripheral blood, collected from a patient treated with radiotherapy plus ipilimumab. The receptors derive from a human donor with non-small cell lung cancer that progressed on radiotherapy plus ipilimumab. Both conserved end residues are part of each CDR3. The order of the fields is clone size, D gene, V gene, J gene, CDR3 protein, CDR3 DNA. A D gene is named only where the DNA matches it firmly. Only some rows state a clone size, as once, few, many or a class for expanded clones.

few	-	TRBV6-9	TRBJ2-7	CASSEHGYEQYF	TGTGCCAGCAGTGAACACGGCTACGAGCAGTACTTC
-	-	TRBV5-6	TRBJ2-5	CASSLGNLQETQYF	TGTGCCAGCAGCTTGGGGAACCTACAAGAGACCCAGTACTTC
-	TRBD2	TRBV19	TRBJ2-3	CASSTTSGEADTQYF	TGTGCCAGTAGTACTACTAGCGGGGAGGCAGATACGCAGTATTTT
-	-	TRBV7-9	TRBJ1-5	CASSSSGGHISNQPQHF	TGTGCCAGCAGCTCCTCCGGGGGACATATTAGCAATCAGCCCCAGCATTTT
-	-	TRBV29-1	TRBJ1-1	CSARGPNTEAFF	TGCAGCGCACGGGGTCCCAACACTGAAGCTTTCTTT
few	-	TRBV19	TRBJ1-2	CASSPQEGLSGYTF	TGTGCCAGTAGCCCACAGGAGGGGTTGTCGGGCTACACCTTC
-	TRBD1	TRBV27	TRBJ2-7	CASSSPGTGSYEQYF	TGTGCCAGCAGTTCCCCCGGGACAGGGTCTTACGAGCAGTACTTC
-	TRBD2	TRBV28	TRBJ2-7	CASSRQLSGVYEQYF	TGTGCCAGCAGTCGGCAATTGAGCGGGGTCTACGAGCAGTACTTC
-	-	TRBV6-1	TRBJ2-7	CASVQETYEQYF	TGTGCCAGCGTCCAGGAGACCTACGAGCAGTACTTC
-	-	TRBV5-1	TRBJ2-1	CASSRSQGNEQFF	TGCGCCAGCAGCCGAAGCCAGGGCAATGAGCAGTTCTTC
-	TRBD2	TRBV14	TRBJ2-1	CASSPSGTSGVHEQFF	TGTGCCAGCAGCCCTTCCGGGACTAGCGGTGTCCATGAGCAGTTCTTC
-	TRBD2	TRBV28	TRBJ2-3	CASSSAVSSGGRNTQYF	TGTGCCAGCAGTTCCGCGGTTTCTAGCGGGGGGAGGAATACGCAGTATTTT
-	TRBD1	TRBV9	TRBJ1-5	CASSVGGGWNQPQHF	TGTGCCAGCAGCGTAGGAGGGGGCTGGAATCAGCCCCAGCATTTT
once	TRBD2	TRBV2	TRBJ2-5	CASMFLRGGETQYF	TGTGCCAGCATGTTTCTCCGGGGGGGCGAGACCCAGTACTTC
-	TRBD1	TRBV27	TRBJ1-6	CASTKVGTGLSPLHF	TGTGCCAGCACCAAAGTCGGGACAGGGCTTTCACCCCTCCACTTT
-	-	TRBV6-6	TRBJ1-2	CASSYAEVGYTF	TGTGCCAGCAGTTACGCGGAGGTCGGCTACACTTTC
-	TRBD2	TRBV5-1	TRBJ2-3	CASSLERGPTDTQYF	TGCGCCAGCAGCTTGGAGCGGGGTCCCACAGATACGCAGTATTTT
few	-	TRBV19	TRBJ2-1	CASSIDGAAEQFF	TGTGCCAGTAGTATAGATGGGGCGGCTGAGCAGTTCTTC
-	TRBD2	TRBV18	TRBJ2-5	CASSPNRPSGPQETQYF	TGTGCCAGCTCACCAAACAGGCCTAGCGGACCGCAAGAGACCCAGTACTTC
-	TRBD1	TRBV19	TRBJ1-5	CASSIGGGQGSQPQHF	TGTGCCAGTAGTATAGGTGGAGGACAGGGAAGTCAGCCCCAGCATTTT
-	TRBD1	TRBV5-4	TRBJ2-7	CASSFQGAAYEQYF	TGTGCCAGCAGCTTCCAGGGGGCAGCCTACGAGCAGTACTTC
-	TRBD2	TRBV7-9	TRBJ2-7	CASSDPSSSGGTYEQYF	TGTGCCAGCAGCGACCCTTCTTCTAGCGGGGGAACCTACGAGCAGTACTTC
-	TRBD1	TRBV27	TRBJ2-7	CASISWGTGDHGSYEQYF	TGTGCCAGCATCAGTTGGGGGACAGGAGACCACGGGTCCTACGAGCAGTACTTC
-	-	TRBV4-3	TRBJ2-2	CASSLQFWGLNTGELFF	TGCGCCAGCAGCCTTCAATTCTGGGGGTTGAACACCGGGGAGCTGTTTTTT
-	-	TRBV19	TRBJ2-5	CASSTPPWGGETQYF	TGTGCCAGTAGTACCCCCCCCTGGGGAGGAGAGACCCAGTACTTC
-	-	TRBV5-1	TRBJ2-5	CASSLGTGTKETQYF	TGCGCCAGCAGCTTGGGTACCGGGACCAAAGAGACCCAGTACTTC
once	-	TRBV13	TRBJ2-2	CASSFGDENTGELFF	TGTGCCAGCAGCTTCGGGGACGAGAACACCGGGGAGCTGTTTTTT
-	TRBD1	TRBV28	TRBJ1-5	CASSVQGAQPQHF	TGTGCCAGCAGTGTACAGGGGGCTCAGCCCCAGCATTTT
-	-	TRBV28	TRBJ1-5	CASSLGVSQPQHF	TGTGCCAGCAGTTTAGGGGTGAGTCAGCCCCAGCATTTT
-	TRBD2	TRBV14	TRBJ2-3	CASSLRLAGTDTQYF	TGTGCCAGCAGCCTCCGACTAGCGGGGACAGATACGCAGTATTTT
-	-	TRBV28	TRBJ1-1	CASSLSARGAEAFF	TGTGCCAGCAGTTTATCGGCTAGGGGCGCTGAAGCTTTCTTT
once	-	TRBV30	TRBJ2-2	CACDLANTGELFF	TGTGCCTGCGACCTCGCGAACACCGGGGAGCTGTTTTTT
-	-	TRBV28	TRBJ2-2	CASTTGARWTGELFF	TGTGCCAGCACCACAGGCGCCCGGTGGACCGGGGAGCTGTTTTTT
-	-	TRBV4-2	TRBJ1-6	CASSQGQGGNSPLHF	TGTGCCAGCAGCCAAGGCCAAGGAGGCAATTCACCCCTCCACTTT
-	-	TRBV29-1	TRBJ2-3	CSVEGLRGLEENTQYF	TGCAGCGTTGAGGGCCTCAGGGGCCTCGAAGAAAATACGCAGTATTTT
-	TRBD2	TRBV27	TRBJ2-7	CASSGGLAGDEQYF	TGTGCCAGCAGCGGGGGACTAGCGGGAGACGAGCAGTACTTC
-	-	TRBV9	TRBJ2-1	CASSSDPPGPAYNEQFF	TGTGCCAGCAGCTCCGATCCTCCGGGACCTGCTTACAATGAGCAGTTCTTC
-	-	TRBV2	TRBJ2-7	CASSGGRLTYEQYF	TGTGCCAGCTCTGGGGGGCGCTTAACCTACGAGCAGTACTTC
-	-	TRBV6-1	TRBJ1-2	CATPGVYYGYTF	TGTGCCACCCCCGGGGTATACTATGGCTACACCTTC
-	-	TRBV6-1	TRBJ2-7	CASSGPAEQYF	TGTGCCAGCAGTGGACCCGCAGAGCAGTACTTC
few	-	TRBV5-1	TRBJ2-5	CASSLAQKGETQYF	TGCGCCAGCAGCTTGGCACAGAAGGGCGAGACCCAGTACTTC
-	-	TRBV4-2	TRBJ2-6	CASSQESVLSGANVLTF	TGTGCCAGCAGCCAAGAATCGGTCCTCTCTGGGGCCAACGTCCTGACTTTC
-	-	TRBV5-6	TRBJ2-4	CASSLARESIQYF	TGTGCCAGCAGCTTGGCTCGGGAAAGCATTCAGTACTTC